Listed below are T cell receptor beta chains from one sample, sequenced in a study of early stage breast cancer tumors. Method: immunoSEQ multiplex PCR; TCRdb's copy keeps in-frame clones and lacks some. The sample consists of roughly 48,000 clones, 75% to 85% of them appearing once. Sequenced input: blood. The receptors derive from a person aged 50 to 59 with breast cancer. The CDR3 runs from the conserved cysteine through the conserved F or W. D genes are given only for firm matches. Not all rows give a size; the values are once, few, many and, for expanded clones, a class.

d_call	clone_size	v_call	j_call	cdr3_aa	cdr3_nt
TRBD2	.	TRBV7-2	TRBJ2-5	CASSRLGTSWETQYF	TGTGCCAGCAGCCGCCTGGGGACTAGCTGGGAGACCCAGTACTTC
.	.	TRBV7-2	TRBJ1-6	CASSLDWVSPLHF	TGTGCCAGCAGCTTAGATTGGGTATCACCCCTCCACTTT
.	.	TRBV30	TRBJ1-5	CAWSVGFSNQPQHF	TGTGCCTGGAGTGTAGGGTTTAGCAATCAGCCCCAGCATTTT
TRBD2	.	TRBV5-1	TRBJ2-7	CASSLARRAGINYEQYF	TGCGCCAGCAGCTTGGCCCGAAGAGCGGGAATTAACTACGAGCAGTACTTC
TRBD1	.	TRBV5-5	TRBJ2-5	CASSFTTGEETQYF	TGTGCCAGCAGCTTTACGACAGGGGAAGAGACCCAGTACTTC
.	.	TRBV4-2	TRBJ2-1	CASSQEGGNSYNEQFF	TGTGCCAGCAGCCAAGAAGGAGGGAACTCCTACAATGAGCAGTTCTTC
TRBD1	.	TRBV10-2	TRBJ1-4	CASIPQGANEKLFF	TGCGCCAGCATTCCCCAGGGGGCAAATGAAAAACTGTTTTTT
TRBD1	.	TRBV2	TRBJ2-5	CASSEGTGGAETQYF	TGTGCCAGCAGTGAAGGTACAGGGGGCGCAGAGACCCAGTACTTC
TRBD2	few	TRBV19	TRBJ2-6	CASIPRGLALSGANVLTF	TGTGCCAGTATACCCCGCGGACTAGCCCTCTCTGGGGCCAACGTCCTGACTTTC
.	.	TRBV28	TRBJ1-2	CASTGDYGYTF	TGTGCCAGCACCGGGGACTATGGCTACACCTTC
.	.	TRBV4-3	TRBJ2-5	CASSQDGGAGETQYF	TGCGCCAGCAGCCAAGATGGGGGGGCCGGAGAGACCCAGTACTTC
.	.	TRBV5-1	TRBJ1-2	CASRPWVGSASDYTF	TGCGCCAGCAGGCCATGGGTTGGGTCAGCCTCGGACTACACCTTC
TRBD2	.	TRBV2	TRBJ2-7	CASRDGTSGSYEQYF	TGTGCCAGCAGAGACGGGACTAGCGGGAGTTACGAGCAGTACTTC